This is a list of T cell receptor beta chains from one sample in a study of cytomegalovirus exposure and HLA in healthy donors. TCRdb keeps only in-frame clones here, not all; method: immunoSEQ multiplex PCR. The sample data list some 140,000 clones. The source material was PBMCs. These receptors were taken from a woman aged 40 to 50 in good health and CMV-seronegative. CDR3s include the opening cysteine and the closing phenylalanine or tryptophan. The order of the fields is J gene, V gene, D gene, CDR3 protein, CDR3 DNA. A D gene is named only where the DNA matches it firmly.

TRBJ1-5 | TRBV6-1 | - | CASRRQVGNQPQHF | TGTGCCAGCAGGAGACAGGTGGGCAATCAGCCCCAGCATTTT
TRBJ1-6 | TRBV4-3 | TRBD1 | CASSLGQGRSPLHF | TGCGCCAGCAGCCTCGGACAGGGGAGGTCACCCCTCCACTTT
TRBJ1-1 | TRBV27 | TRBD1 | CASNSGQGNTEAFF | TGTGCCAGCAATTCGGGACAGGGGAACACTGAAGCTTTCTTT
TRBJ1-2 | TRBV5-4 | TRBD1 | CASSFQGAWGYTF | TGTGCCAGCAGCTTTCAGGGGGCATGGGGCTACACCTTC
TRBJ2-1 | TRBV7-7 | TRBD2 | CASSSQPGLGYEQFF | TGTGCTAGCAGCTCTCAACCGGGACTAGGATATGAGCAGTTCTTC
TRBJ1-2 | TRBV10-3 | - | CAISESTTVSFNYGYTF | TGTGCCATCAGTGAGTCGACTACAGTATCTTTTAACTATGGCTACACCTTC
TRBJ1-4 | TRBV5-1 | - | CASSLASGTPTEKLFF | TGCGCCAGCAGCTTGGCCTCGGGGACTCCCACTGAAAAACTGTTTTTT
TRBJ2-7 | TRBV7-9 | TRBD1 | CASSLTGVAYEQYF | TGTGCCAGCAGCTTAACAGGGGTAGCGTACGAGCAGTACTTC
TRBJ2-3 | TRBV6-5 | - | CASSPGQTYTDTQYF | TGTGCCAGCAGTCCAGGACAGACGTACACAGATACGCAGTATTTT
TRBJ2-3 | TRBV7-2 | - | CASSLAGTIYGTQYF | TGTGCCAGCAGCTTAGCTGGGACAATTTACGGGACGCAGTATTTT
TRBJ1-2 | TRBV18 | TRBD1 | CASSLSGTVDYGYTF | TGTGCCAGCTCACTTTCCGGGACAGTGGACTATGGCTACACCTTC
TRBJ2-7 | TRBV9 | TRBD1 | CASAGTGGSYEQYF | TGTGCCAGCGCCGGGACAGGGGGAAGCTACGAGCAGTACTTC
TRBJ2-5 | TRBV7-9 | TRBD1 | CASSLTGARALQETQYF | TGTGCCAGCAGCTTGACAGGGGCCCGTGCTTTACAAGAGACCCAGTACTTC
TRBJ1-1 | TRBV6-5 | TRBD1 | CASSQRRGGNTEAFF | TGTGCCAGCAGCCAGCGTCGAGGGGGCAACACTGAAGCTTTCTTT
TRBJ1-4 | TRBV10-3 | - | CAISESSLELFF | TGTGCCATCAGTGAGTCGAGTCTGGAACTGTTTTTT
TRBJ1-1 | TRBV19 | - | CASSAYRVAMNTEAFF | TGTGCCAGTAGTGCCTACAGGGTGGCAATGAACACTGAAGCTTTCTTT
TRBJ2-5 | TRBV25-1 | - | CASSAQSETQYF | TGTGCCAGCAGTGCGCAGTCAGAGACCCAGTACTTC
TRBJ2-3 | TRBV5-1 | TRBD2 | CASSFGTSGGPGPDTQYF | TGCGCCAGCAGCTTCGGGACTAGCGGGGGCCCCGGCCCAGATACGCAGTATTTT
TRBJ1-1 | TRBV7-6 | TRBD1 | CASSPGTVNTEAFF | TGTGCCAGCAGCCCAGGGACAGTCAACACTGAAGCTTTCTTT
TRBJ2-3 | TRBV11-2 | - | CASSLKGGSTDTQYF | TGTGCCAGCAGCTTGAAAGGGGGAAGTACAGATACGCAGTATTTT
TRBJ2-5 | TRBV7-2 | - | CASSSPRVETQYF | TGTGCCAGCAGCTCTCCGCGGGTGGAGACCCAGTACTTC
TRBJ2-1 | TRBV5-1 | TRBD1 | CASSLPGTASSYNEQFF | TGCGCCAGCAGCTTGCCCGGGACAGCCAGCTCCTACAATGAGCAGTTCTTC
TRBJ2-1 | TRBV27 | - | CASRQSILSHEQFF | TGTGCCAGCCGACAATCCATCCTAAGCCATGAGCAGTTCTTC
TRBJ1-1 | TRBV7-6 | - | CASSLGPRSEAFF | TGTGCCAGCAGCTTAGGTCCGCGGTCTGAAGCTTTCTTT
TRBJ2-7 | TRBV4-3 | - | CASSQASGGLGYEQYF | TGCGCCAGCAGCCAAGCCTCCGGCGGGTTGGGATACGAGCAGTACTTC
TRBJ2-2 | TRBV11-3 | - | CASSLSGWKPNTGELFF | TGTGCCAGCAGCTTATCCGGGTGGAAACCGAACACCGGGGAGCTGTTTTTT
TRBJ2-3 | TRBV6-4 | - | CASSDGSTDTQYF | TGTGCCAGCAGTGACGGCAGCACAGATACGCAGTATTTT
TRBJ1-1 | TRBV7-3 | TRBD1 | CASSLGQGNTEAFF | TGTGCCAGCAGCCTCGGACAGGGGAACACTGAAGCTTTCTTT
TRBJ2-5 | TRBV7-2 | - | CASSLKFGETQYF | TGTGCCAGCAGCTTAAAATTCGGGGAGACCCAGTACTTC
TRBJ2-1 | TRBV6-5 | - | CASSYARTANNEQFF | TGTGCCAGCAGTTACGCTCGGACAGCCAACAATGAGCAGTTCTTC
TRBJ2-1 | TRBV7-2 | - | CASSLARSSDSSYNEQFF | TGTGCCAGCAGCTTAGCACGCTCTAGCGACTCCTCCTACAATGAGCAGTTCTTC
TRBJ2-3 | TRBV6-6 | - | CASKKEDHTDTQYF | TGTGCCAGCAAAAAGGAGGACCACACAGATACGCAGTATTTT
TRBJ1-6 | TRBV15 | - | CATSRDFGGASYNSPLHF | TGTGCCACCAGCAGAGATTTCGGGGGGGCTTCCTATAATTCACCCCTCCACTTT
TRBJ2-4 | TRBV28 | TRBD1 | CASRLMGQGRNIQYF | TGTGCCAGCAGATTAATGGGACAGGGGAGAAACATTCAGTACTTC
TRBJ1-2 | TRBV11-2 | - | CASSLVGANYGYTF | TGTGCCAGCAGCTTAGTAGGAGCTAACTATGGCTACACCTTC
TRBJ2-5 | TRBV9 | TRBD1 | CASSVGDRGIETQYF | TGTGCCAGCAGCGTGGGGGACAGGGGCATCGAGACCCAGTACTTC
TRBJ1-1 | TRBV11-2 | TRBD1 | CASSLAGGGKNTEAFF | TGTGCCAGCAGCTTGGCGGGAGGGGGCAAGAACACTGAAGCTTTCTTT
TRBJ2-1 | TRBV28 | - | CASSEGGRLYNEQFF | TGTGCCAGCAGTGAAGGAGGTCGACTTTACAATGAGCAGTTCTTC
TRBJ1-2 | TRBV5-5 | - | CASSPIPQGGSNYGYTF | TGTGCCAGCAGCCCCATTCCACAGGGAGGGTCTAACTATGGCTACACCTTC
TRBJ2-1 | TRBV4-1 | TRBD2 | CASSPGTSGGSPSYNEQFF | TGCGCCAGCAGCCCCGGGACTAGCGGGGGGTCACCTTCCTACAATGAGCAGTTCTTC
TRBJ2-3 | TRBV7-2 | - | CASSLSMSRDTQYF | TGTGCCAGCAGCTTATCCATGTCGAGGGATACGCAGTATTTT
TRBJ1-1 | TRBV4-3 | - | CASAGDSTEAFF | TGCGCCAGCGCAGGGGATAGCACTGAAGCTTTCTTT
TRBJ2-5 | TRBV7-2 | TRBD2 | CASSPDRRGNPGAETQYF | TGTGCCAGCAGCCCGGATCGGCGGGGGAACCCCGGGGCAGAGACCCAGTACTTC
TRBJ1-3 | TRBV6-6 | - | CASSYSKPGNTIYF | TGTGCCAGCAGTTACTCGAAGCCCGGGAACACCATATATTTT
TRBJ1-2 | TRBV18 | TRBD1 | CASSDGQGPGTGYTF | TGTGCCAGCTCTGACGGACAGGGGCCGGGAACTGGCTACACCTTC
TRBJ2-2 | TRBV5-1 | TRBD1 | CASSAPGGTGELFF | TGCGCCAGCAGCGCGCCAGGGGGCACCGGGGAGCTGTTTTTT
TRBJ1-4 | TRBV5-1 | - | CASSLSGAPNEKLFF | TGCGCCAGCAGCTTGTCTGGGGCGCCTAATGAAAAACTGTTTTTT